The present T cell receptor beta chain was sequenced within a study of blood T cell repertoires in COVID-19. Study overall: There were acute and convalescent COVID-19 samples, and they came from the United States, Italy and Spain. Sources were T cells, B-cell-depleted T cells, or PBMCs; the material itself was cDNA or gDNA.

Authors' processing steps: From reference gene primer amplification, estimates of nucleated cell counts were derived. Measured with immunoSEQ multiplex PCR; TCRdb has only the in-frame clones, and not every one. Clonal size and the V and J genes are those of that table, whereas D and trimming came from the DNA. The sample has 100,000 to 120,000 clones, 82% seen once. Losses at the gene ends were 5 bases for V and 5 bases for J; bases not matched to a gene: 4. The CDR3 spans 14 residues. CDR1 and CDR2 from the germline V gene are SGHTA and FQGNSA. The J gene is TRBJ2-5, the V gene TRBV7-2; 11 nucleotides line up with TRBD1. Sequenced sample: peripheral blood. The receptor's source is a woman of 80 years or more with acute or convalescent COVID-19. CDR3 sequence: CASSQGQGGETQYF. The CDR3 DNA reads TGTGCCAGCAGCCAGGGACAGGGGGGCGAGACCCAGTACTTC.